This T cell receptor (beta chain) was retrieved from a study of neoadjuvant nivolumab and ipilimumab in lung cancer. Generated by immunoSEQ multiplex PCR, the TCRdb table keeps only in-frame clones and is missing some. In the table there are 24,000 or so clones, approximately 80% of which are singletons. A word on this clone: Its antigen remains unidentified.

Whole-study results and caveats: Blood richness before therapy tracked richness in tumors resected after neoadjuvant therapy. Resected tumors had greater TCR richness and clonality than uninvolved lung. TCR receptors were sequenced in few samples.

Sequencing was performed on peripheral blood, taken before neoadjuvant nivolumab, alone or with ipilimumab. The clonotype was recovered from an adult with non-small cell lung cancer.

CDR3 region: CASSLLQGSYNEQFF. Here the CDR3 DNA reads TGTGCCAGCAGCTTGTTACAGGGCTCCTACAATGAGCAGTTCTTC. The chain couples TRBV11-2 to TRBJ2-1; weak D call: TRBD1 (6 bases). The CDR3 sequence is 15 residues long. V was clipped by 3 bases and J by 0 bases, with 9 bases between them. From germline, CDR1 is SGHAT and CDR2 FQNNGV. Variable domain in full (rest from reference TRBV11-2 and TRBJ2-1): EAGVAQSPRYKIIEKRQSVAFWCNPISGHATLYWYQQILGQGPKLLIQFQNNGVVDDSQLPKDRFSAERLKGVDSTLKIQPAKLEDSAVYLCASSLLQGSYNEQFFGPGTRLTVL.